These 32 T cell receptor beta chains share one sample of origin, sequenced in a study of OX40 agonist ivuxolimab in advanced cancers. Sequenced by immunoSEQ multiplex PCR; TCRdb stores in-frame clones only, minus some. The sample records approximately 81,000 clones, 70% to 90% being singletons. The sequenced sample was CD4+ or CD8+ T cells sorted from blood, obtained in a trial of the OX40 agonist ivuxolimab. The source is an adult with an advanced solid tumor such as melanoma, head and neck, liver or kidney cancer.

This clone was observed a few times. The chain couples TRBV19 to TRBJ1-2; the D is unclear. The CDR3 runs 14 residues. The germline V gene has CDR1 LNHDA and CDR2 SQIVND (reference sequence). Trimming took 2 bases from V and 4 from J, leaving 11 bases between them. The CDR3 loop is CASSISGGLYGYTF. The CDR3 region has the DNA TGTGCCAGTAGTATAAGCGGAGGTCTCTATGGCTACACCTTC.

This chain uses TRBV19 with TRBJ2-1; D not certain. Trimming removed 3 bases from V and 4 bases from J, with 4 bases in between. There are 12 residues in the CDR3. Germline lookup yields CDR1 LNHDA and CDR2 SQIVND (reference sequence). CDR3 in DNA: TGTGCCAGTAGTATCGAGTACAATGAGCAGTTCTTC. Translation: CASSIEYNEQFF.

J is TRBJ2-5 and V is TRBV9; D unresolved. CDR3 length: 13 amino acids. CDR1 is SGDLS and CDR2 is YYNGEE in the germline V gene. Trimming removed 6 bases from V and 3 bases from J, with 12 bases in between. The CDR3 region has the DNA TGTGCCAGCAACAAGGCGAAGGAAGAGACCCAGTACTTC. Protein sequence: CASNKAKEETQYF.

There are a few counts of this clone. The CDR3: CASSRRQGETEAFF. In nucleotides, the CDR3 is TGTGCCAGCAGCAGACGCCAGGGGGAGACTGAAGCTTTCTTT. This chain links TRBV9 with TRBJ1-1, with 7 bases identical to TRBD1. V dropped 4 bases and J dropped 5; count of bases not matched to a gene: 8. The germline V gene has CDR1 SGDLS and CDR2 YYNGEE. CDR3 length equals 14 residues.

The gene calls are TRBV5-1 and TRBJ1-1, with 12 bases that match TRBD1. CDR3 size: 24 residues. V trimming: 3 bases; J trimming: 7 bases; junction bases outside the gene matches: 34. Germline CDR1 is SGHRS and CDR2 is YFSETQ. For the CDR3, the DNA is TGCGCCAGCAGCTCTAGAACCTTAGGACAGCTTCTCGTGGGGACAGGGGGCAAGATAAGTGAAGCTTTCTTT. This sequence encodes CASSSRTLGQLLVGTGGKISEAFF.

This clone was seen a single time. This CDR3 is also generated by other DNA sequences in the sample. The chain recombines TRBV6-5 with TRBJ2-3, with unresolved D. Germline V gene lookup returns CDR1 MNHEY and CDR2 SVGAGI. The CDR3 has 13 amino acids. Trimming took off 7 bases at V and 0 bases at J, with 8 bases between the two ends. The CDR3 loop reads CASIFSSTDTQYF. The CDR3 coding sequence is TGTGCCAGCATTTTCTCTAGCACAGATACGCAGTATTTT.

In this sample, this clone turned up once. V is TRBV6-5 and J is TRBJ2-2; 9 nucleotides agree with TRBD2. From germline, CDR1 is MNHEY and CDR2 SVGAGI. This CDR3 region has 15 residues. V shed 7 bases, J shed 5 bases, and the junction held 8 bases outside the gene matches. The CDR3 sequence is CASTQMRGGTGELFF. The CDR3 DNA reads TGTGCCAGCACCCAAATGCGGGGGGGGACCGGGGAGCTGTTTTTT.

CDR3 in amino acids: CASGPDSEAGAFF. The DNA for the CDR3 is TGTGCTAGTGGTCCGGACAGTGAGGCTGGGGCTTTCTTT. The chain links TRBV12-5 to TRBJ1-1; TRBD1 might be the D (6 bases). The CDR3 runs to 13 residues. CDR1 is LGHNT and CDR2 is FRNRAP in the germline V gene. With 5 bases removed from V and 11 bases from J, the gap between germline ends came to 18 bases. The variable domain in full, completed from reference TRBV12-5 and TRBJ1-1, reads DARVTQTPRHKVTEMGQEVTMRCQPILGHNTVFWYRQTMMQGLELLAYFRNRAPLDDSGMPKDRFSAEMPDATLATLKIQPSEPRDSAVYFCASGPDSEAGAFFGQGTRLTVV.

The chain uses TRBV27 and TRBJ2-7; tentatively, D is TRBD1 (6 bases). Trimming removed 6 bases from V and 4 bases from J, with 19 bases in between. Germline CDR1 reads MNHEY; CDR2 reads SMNVEV (reference sequence). CDR3 length equals 15 residues. The CDR3 spells CASRNFRGQVYEQYF. DNA for the CDR3: TGTGCCAGCAGAAACTTCAGGGGTCAAGTTTACGAGCAGTACTTC.

The chain has TRBV9 and TRBJ2-3; D might be TRBD2 (6 bases). CDR3 size: 20 residues. V was cut by 0 bases and J by 0 bases, with 23 bases left in between. Germline-derived CDR1 and CDR2 are SGDLS and YYNGEE. CDR3 amino acids: CASSVAPGRWGDSSTDTQYF. CDR3 bases: TGTGCCAGCAGCGTAGCTCCCGGTAGGTGGGGGGATTCTAGCACAGATACGCAGTATTTT. Based on the CDR3 plus reference TRBV9 and TRBJ2-3, the full variable domain is DSGVTQTPKHLITATGQRVTLRCSPRSGDLSVYWYQQSLDQGLQFLIQYYNGEERAKGNILERFSAQQFPDLHSELNLSSLELGDSALYFCASSVAPGRWGDSSTDTQYFGPGTRLTVL.

DNA for the CDR3: TGTGCCAGCAGCTTATACCCTGATGAAAAACTGTTTTTT. Protein: CASSLYPDEKLFF. This rearrangement joins TRBV7-2 to TRBJ1-4; D uncertain. Looked up from germline, CDR1 is SGHTA and CDR2 is FQGNSA. V was shortened by 2 bases and J by 6 bases, with 7 bases between the two germline ends. The CDR3 totals 13 residues.

The chain links TRBV27 to TRBJ1-1; 9 bases fit TRBD1. The CDR3 sequence is 17 residues long. Germline CDR1 is MNHEY and CDR2 is SMNVEV (reference sequence). V lost 2 bases to trimming and J lost 4 bases; unmatched junction nucleotides: 11. The CDR3 DNA is TGTGCCAGCAGTTTAGAGAGGGACAGGGTGTTTGGCACTGAAGCTTTCTTT. Its translation is CASSLERDRVFGTEAFF.

The chain couples TRBV7-8 to TRBJ1-1, with a tentative D call TRBD1 (5 bases). V was clipped by 4 bases and J by 1 base, with 10 bases between them. Looked up from germline, CDR1 is SGHVS and CDR2 is FQNEAQ. The CDR3 has 14 residues. DNA of the CDR3: TGTGCCAGCAGCTCGAAGAGGGGGAACACTGAAGCTTTCTTT. Translation: CASSSKRGNTEAFF.

To note about this clone: The CDR3 carries no conserved terminal phenylalanine or tryptophan, so it likely arises from a read error. The J gene is TRBJ1-6, the V gene TRBV19, with TRBD1 identical over 7 bases. Per germline, CDR1 LNHDA and CDR2 SQIVND (reference sequence). Losses at the gene ends were 3 bases for V and 6 bases for J; bases not matched to a gene: 5. This CDR3 has 15 residues. Here the CDR3 reads CASSIQGGSNSPLHL. The CDR3 coding sequence is TGTGCCAGTAGTATTCAAGGGGGCTCTAATTCACCCCTCCACCTT.

The genes are TRBV2 and TRBJ2-3, with D possibly being TRBD1 or TRBD2 (5 bases each). Trimming shortened V by 3 bases and J by 0 bases, and 7 bases separated the two germline ends. The CDR3 extends over 14 amino acids. Germline CDR1 SNHLY, CDR2 FYNNEI. The CDR3 sequence is CASSERDSTDTQYF. CDR3 in DNA: TGTGCCAGCAGTGAGAGGGACAGCACAGATACGCAGTATTTT.

The V call is TRBV28, the J call TRBJ1-4; 7 positions agree with TRBD1. The CDR3 runs to 13 residues. V trimming: 5 bases; J trimming: 8 bases; junction bases outside the gene matches: 5. Germline assignment: CDR1 MDHEN and CDR2 SYDVKM. The CDR3 region has the DNA TGTGCCAGCAGTCCCAGGGGGGTCGAAAAACTGTTTTTT. Translation gives CASSPRGVEKLFF.

The count of this clone is one. The chain combines TRBV7-2 with TRBJ1-1, with TRBD1 matching 12 bases. The CDR3 loop spans 18 amino acids. The germline V gene encodes CDR1 SGHTA and CDR2 FQGNSA. V dropped 1 base and J dropped 2; count of bases not matched to a gene: 8. Here the CDR3 DNA reads TGTGCCAGCAGCTTAGGGTGGGGACAGGGGGCCGTTAACACTGAAGCTTTCTTT. It yields the protein CASSLGWGQGAVNTEAFF.

The chain combines TRBV7-2 with TRBJ2-2; D perhaps matches TRBD2 (7 bases). Trimming cost V 4 bases and J 4 bases, with 19 bases left between them. The CDR3 runs 17 residues. CDR1 and CDR2 from the germline V gene are SGHTA and FQGNSA. The CDR3 reads CASSSVKGGPITGELFF. CDR3 bases: TGTGCCAGCAGCTCCGTAAAGGGGGGGCCGATCACCGGGGAGCTGTTTTTT.

This chain uses TRBV18 with TRBJ1-1; D gene unclear. Germline lookup yields CDR1 KGHSH and CDR2 LQKENI. Trimming left V 5 bases short and J 6 bases short, with 10 bases between. The CDR3 is 12 amino acids. This CDR3 reads CASSENSAEAFF. CDR3 DNA: TGTGCCAGCTCAGAGAATAGCGCTGAAGCTTTCTTT.

This chain connects TRBV27 to TRBJ1-4; 7 bases align to TRBD1. The V and J ends lost 4 bases and 7 bases, in that order; junction bases with no gene match: 9. The germline gives CDR1 MNHEY, CDR2 SMNVEV (reference sequence). The CDR3 sequence is 15 residues long. CDR3 in DNA: TGTGCCAGCAGTTCCATAGACAGGGTTGGTGAAAAACTGTTTTTT. Its translation: CASSSIDRVGEKLFF.

The chain employs TRBV7-9 and TRBJ1-2; D gene unclear. Trimming removed 9 bases at V and 2 bases at J, with 10 bases between. This CDR3 comprises 12 residues. The germline V gene encodes CDR1 SEHNR and CDR2 FQNEAQ (reference sequence). The CDR3 nucleotides are TGTGCCAGTTCGGAGGAAAACTATGGCTACACCTTC. Translating gives CASSEENYGYTF. The full variable domain, rest sourced from reference TRBV7-9 and TRBJ1-2, is DTGVSQNPRHKITKRGQNVTFRCDPISEHNRLYWYRQTLGQGPEFLTYFQNEAQLEKSRLLSDRFSAERPKGSFSTLEIQRTEQGDSAMYLCASSEENYGYTFGSGTRLTVV.

J is TRBJ1-1 and V is TRBV28; D is unresolved. This CDR3 has 14 residues. Trimming left V 10 bases short and J 3 bases short, with 18 bases between. Germline V gene lookup returns CDR1 MDHEN and CDR2 SYDVKM. The CDR3 DNA sequence: TGTGCCACCGTCGCTTCGGGGTGGGACACTGAAGCTTTCTTT. Amino acid sequence: CATVASGWDTEAFF.

The chain combines TRBV5-1 with TRBJ2-7, with 9 bases aligning to TRBD1. This CDR3 is 14 amino acids long. The germline gives CDR1 SGHRS, CDR2 YFSETQ. V dropped 4 bases and J dropped 3; count of bases not matched to a gene: 5. CDR3 in DNA: TGCGCCAGCAGCCCGCCGGGACAGGGCTACGAGCAGTACTTC. Its translation is CASSPPGQGYEQYF.

The chain has TRBV28 and TRBJ2-2; D unclear. V shed 8 bases and J shed 0 bases, with 7 bases lying between them. The V gene's germline CDR1 is MDHEN and CDR2 SYDVKM. This CDR3 has 13 residues. The CDR3 reads CASDRTNTGELFF. In DNA form, the CDR3 reads TGTGCCAGCGACCGCACGAACACCGGGGAGCTGTTTTTT.

The rearrangement links TRBV2 to TRBJ2-7; no clear D. This CDR3 region has 10 residues. Germline lookup yields CDR1 SNHLY and CDR2 FYNNEI. The ends were cut back, 8 bases at V and 2 bases at J, with 4 bases in the middle. The CDR3 is CASGAYEQYF. The CDR3 DNA follows: TGTGCCAGCGGAGCCTACGAGCAGTACTTC.

This sequence joins TRBV2 and TRBJ1-1, with unresolved D. The CDR3 has 13 residues. The V and J ends lost 6 bases and 0 bases respectively, with 8 bases between them. Germline CDR1 is SNHLY and CDR2 is FYNNEI. This chain's CDR3 is CASRQHMNTEAFF. The CDR3 DNA is TGTGCCAGCAGACAGCACATGAACACTGAAGCTTTCTTT.

This chain links TRBV7-9 with TRBJ2-5; D might be TRBD1 (6 bases). The germline V gene encodes CDR1 SEHNR and CDR2 FQNEAQ (reference sequence). The CDR3 has 13 amino acids. V was pared by 7 bases and J by 4 bases, with 13 bases between. The CDR3 region is CASIQTGGETQYF. As DNA, the CDR3 is TGTGCCAGCATCCAGACAGGAGGAGAGACCCAGTACTTC.

V usage is TRBV25-1 and J usage is TRBJ2-1; 8 nucleotides agree with TRBD2. The CDR3 runs to 17 residues. Trimming cost V 3 bases and J 7 bases; bases outside gene matches: 14. CDR1 and CDR2 (germline): MGHDK, SYGVNS. CDR3 sequence (DNA): TGTGCCAGCAGTGAGTCCAAGGGGCGGGGGGCTGGAAATGAGCAGTTCTTC. It specifies CASSESKGRGAGNEQFF. The full variable domain, rest sourced from reference TRBV25-1 and TRBJ2-1, is EADIYQTPRYLVIGTGKKITLECSQTMGHDKMYWYQQDPGMELHLIHYSYGVNSTEKGDLSSESTVSRIRTEHFPLTLESARPSHTSQYLCASSESKGRGAGNEQFFGPGTRLTVL.

This chain connects TRBV9 to TRBJ1-3; unclear D gene. Per germline, CDR1 SGDLS and CDR2 YYNGEE. V was trimmed by 0 bases and J by 4 bases, leaving 5 bases between them. The CDR3 loop spans 13 amino acids. The CDR3 DNA is TGTGCCAGCAGCGTAGACGGCGGAAACACCATATATTTT. Its translation: CASSVDGGNTIYF.

V usage is TRBV7-9 and J usage is TRBJ1-2; TRBD1 is a possible D gene (5 bases). The CDR3 loop spans 14 amino acids. The germline V gene has CDR1 SEHNR and CDR2 FQNEAQ (reference sequence). V was pared by 4 bases and J by 0 bases, with 9 bases between. The CDR3, as DNA: TGTGCCAGCAGCTCTAGACAGTCTAACTATGGCTACACCTTC. As protein: CASSSRQSNYGYTF.

The chain carries TRBV10-3 and TRBJ2-6; a possible D gene is TRBD1 (5 bases). The CDR3 has 15 residues. The V gene's germline CDR1 is ENHRY and CDR2 SYGVKD. The V end lost 6 bases, the J end lost 2 bases, and 11 bases lay between the germline ends. The CDR3 DNA reads as TGTGCCATCAGGGACACCACAACTGGGGCCAACGTCCTGACTTTC. Amino acid sequence: CAIRDTTTGANVLTF.

V is TRBV6-1 and J is TRBJ1-1; TRBD1 aligns across 11 bases. V was pared by 6 bases and J by 12 bases, with 9 bases of the junction left unmatched. From germline, CDR1 is MNHNS and CDR2 SASEGT. The CDR3 contains 13 residues. In DNA, the CDR3 is TGTGCCAGCAGCGAGGACAGGGGGCTCGGAACTTTCTTT. Protein sequence: CASSEDRGLGTFF.